This TCR beta chain stems from a study of cytomegalovirus exposure and HLA in healthy donors. The overall study: In a later analysis, the 130 or so validation repertoires were reported to have used the same platform as the 550 to 850 first-cohort repertoires. Study conclusions and caveats: Cytomegalovirus association was listed for roughly 160 TCR beta chains. While the bulk of TCR sequences proved rare, some public TCRs turned up in many donors.

Separate from the roughly 730-subject first cohort, the approximately 120-subject validation cohort was the one that the donors belonged to. Germline-derived CDR1 and CDR2 are ENHRY and SYGVKD. The CDR3 has 16 residues. J gave up 5 bases and V 5 bases, and 4 bases lay outside the gene matches. Method: immunoSEQ multiplex PCR; TCRdb's copy keeps in-frame clones and lacks some. The sample includes about 78,000 clones, 96% of them seen just once. This clone was picked up one time. The antigen remains undetermined. This clonotype was sampled from a man younger than 35 in good health and CMV-seropositive. Sample: PBMCs. The chain uses TRBV10-3 and TRBJ2-3; 16 bases match TRBD2. This CDR3 reads CAISLGLAGGVDTQYF. DNA of the CDR3: TGTGCCATCAGTCTGGGACTAGCGGGAGGGGTAGATACGCAGTATTTT.